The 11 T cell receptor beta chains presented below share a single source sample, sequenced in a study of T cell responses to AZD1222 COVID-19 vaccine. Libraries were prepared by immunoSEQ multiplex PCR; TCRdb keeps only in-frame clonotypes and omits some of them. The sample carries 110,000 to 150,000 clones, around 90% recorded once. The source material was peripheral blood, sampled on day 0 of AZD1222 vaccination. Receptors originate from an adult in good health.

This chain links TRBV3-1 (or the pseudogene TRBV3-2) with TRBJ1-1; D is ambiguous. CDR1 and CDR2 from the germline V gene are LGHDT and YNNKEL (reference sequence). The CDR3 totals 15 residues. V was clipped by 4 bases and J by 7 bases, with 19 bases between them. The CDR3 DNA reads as TGTGCCAGCAGCCCCCTAGGACGAGACAAGAATGAAGCTTTCTTT. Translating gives CASSPLGRDKNEAFF.

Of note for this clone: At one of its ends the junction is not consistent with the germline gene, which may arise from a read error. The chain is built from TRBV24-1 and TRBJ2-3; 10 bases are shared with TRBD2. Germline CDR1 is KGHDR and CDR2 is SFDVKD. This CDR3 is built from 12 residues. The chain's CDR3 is CATSRLAGRPHF. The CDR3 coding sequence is TGTGCCACCAGCCGACTAGCGGGTCGACCGCATTTT.

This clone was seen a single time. CDR3 loop: CASSQGGSGRYGYTF. The CDR3 DNA reads TGCGCCAGCAGCCAAGGAGGGAGCGGGCGATATGGCTACACCTTC. This sequence joins TRBV4-1 and TRBJ1-2, with no clear D. CDR1 MGHRA and CDR2 YSYEKL come from the germline V gene. This CDR3 is 15 amino acids long. V was cut by 1 base and J by 5 bases, with 14 bases left in between.

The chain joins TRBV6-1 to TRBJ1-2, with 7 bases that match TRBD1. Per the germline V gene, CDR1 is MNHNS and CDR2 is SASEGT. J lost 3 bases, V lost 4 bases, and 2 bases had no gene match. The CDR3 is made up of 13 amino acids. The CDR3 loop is CASSGTGDYGYTF. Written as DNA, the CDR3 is TGTGCCAGCAGTGGAACAGGGGACTATGGCTACACCTTC.

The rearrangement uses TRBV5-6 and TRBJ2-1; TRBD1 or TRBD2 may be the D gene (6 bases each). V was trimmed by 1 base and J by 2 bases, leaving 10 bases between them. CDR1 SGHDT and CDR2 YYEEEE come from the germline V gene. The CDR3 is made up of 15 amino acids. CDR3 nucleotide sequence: TGTGCCAGCAGCTTGAAGGGGGGCCCCTACAATGAGCAGTTCTTC. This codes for CASSLKGGPYNEQFF.

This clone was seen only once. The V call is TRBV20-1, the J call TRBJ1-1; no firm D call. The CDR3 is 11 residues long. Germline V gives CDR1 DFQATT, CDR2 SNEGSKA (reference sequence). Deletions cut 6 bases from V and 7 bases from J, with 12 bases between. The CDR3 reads CSAPFTLEAFF. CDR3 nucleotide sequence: TGCAGTGCCCCTTTCACCCTTGAAGCTTTCTTT.

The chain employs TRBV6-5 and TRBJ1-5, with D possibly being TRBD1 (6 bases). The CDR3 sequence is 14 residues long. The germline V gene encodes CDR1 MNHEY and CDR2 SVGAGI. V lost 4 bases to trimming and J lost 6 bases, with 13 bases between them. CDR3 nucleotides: TGTGCCAGCAGTTCCTACAGGGTGGGTCAGCCCCAGCATTTT. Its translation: CASSSYRVGQPQHF.

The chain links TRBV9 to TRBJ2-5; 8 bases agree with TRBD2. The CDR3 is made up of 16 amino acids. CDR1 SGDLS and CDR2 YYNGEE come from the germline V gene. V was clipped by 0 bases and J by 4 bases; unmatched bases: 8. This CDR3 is CASSVGKRETRETQYF. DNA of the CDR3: TGTGCCAGCAGCGTAGGTAAGCGGGAGACTCGAGAGACCCAGTACTTC.

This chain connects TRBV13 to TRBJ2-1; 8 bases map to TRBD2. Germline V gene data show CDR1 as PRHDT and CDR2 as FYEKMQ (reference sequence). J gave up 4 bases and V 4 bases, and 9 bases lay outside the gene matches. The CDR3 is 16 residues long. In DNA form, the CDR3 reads TGTGCCAGCAGCTCGCAACTAGCGGTGAATTACAATGAGCAGTTCTTC. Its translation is CASSSQLAVNYNEQFF.

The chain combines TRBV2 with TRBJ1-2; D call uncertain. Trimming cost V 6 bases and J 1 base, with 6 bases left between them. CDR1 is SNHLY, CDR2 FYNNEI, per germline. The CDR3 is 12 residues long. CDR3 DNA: TGTGCCAGCAGGGGAGTTAACTATGGCTACACCTTC. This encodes CASRGVNYGYTF.

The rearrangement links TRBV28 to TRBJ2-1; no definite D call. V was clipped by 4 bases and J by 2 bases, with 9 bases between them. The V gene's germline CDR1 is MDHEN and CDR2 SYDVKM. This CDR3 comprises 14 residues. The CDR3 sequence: CASSSDTTYNEQFF. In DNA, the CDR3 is TGTGCCAGCAGTTCCGATACCACCTACAATGAGCAGTTCTTC.